Shown below are 12 T cell receptor beta chains from a single sample sequenced in a study of technical replicates of blood from a few donors. Assay used: immunoSEQ multiplex PCR; TCRdb lists only in-frame clones, some missing. The table has some 77,000 clones, about 93% seen once. The sequenced material came from T cells isolated from PBMCs. All receptors derive from a human donor in good health.

The rearrangement links TRBV6-6 to TRBJ1-1, with D tentatively TRBD1 (5 bases). V was shortened by 8 bases and J by 0 bases, with 10 bases between the two germline ends. The CDR3 sequence is 13 residues long. CDR1 MNHNY and CDR2 SVGAGI come from the germline V gene (reference sequence). CDR3 in amino acids: CASSGGMNTEAFF. DNA for the CDR3: TGTGCCAGCTCCGGGGGGATGAACACTGAAGCTTTCTTT.

The chain is built from TRBV19 and TRBJ1-4, with 8 positions matching TRBD1. V lost 9 bases and J lost 8; bases outside the gene matches: 5. The CDR3 is made up of 12 amino acids. CDR1 is LNHDA and CDR2 is SQIVND in the germline V gene (reference sequence). CDR3 protein: CASGTGFEKLFF. DNA of the CDR3: TGTGCCAGCGGGACAGGATTCGAAAAACTGTTTTTT.

V is TRBV14 and J is TRBJ1-2; possibly TRBD1 for D (6 bases). CDR1 and CDR2 (germline): SGHDN, FVKESK. V was pared by 5 bases and J by 6 bases, with 7 bases between. The CDR3 runs 11 residues. CDR3 sequence (DNA): TGTGCCAGCAGCGGACAGAATGGCTACACCTTC. Encoded protein: CASSGQNGYTF.

The rearrangement links TRBV2 to TRBJ1-3; TRBD1 is a possible D gene (5 bases). The CDR3 runs 14 residues. Germline-derived CDR1 and CDR2 are SNHLY and FYNNEI. V shed 6 bases and J shed 0 bases, with 9 bases lying between them. This CDR3 is CASRTGYSGNTIYF. The CDR3 DNA reads as TGTGCCAGCAGAACAGGTTACTCTGGAAACACCATATATTTT.

The V call is TRBV11-3, the J call TRBJ2-1; D ambiguous. Trimming took off 3 bases at V and 1 base at J, with 13 bases between the two ends. The CDR3 has 16 residues. From germline, CDR1 is SGHNT and CDR2 YENEEA. CDR3 sequence reads: CASSFLLRQSYNEQFF. CDR3 nucleotides: TGTGCCAGCAGCTTTTTACTCCGCCAATCCTACAATGAGCAGTTCTTC. The variable domain in full, with the rest retrieved from reference TRBV11-3 and TRBJ2-1, is EAGVVQSPRYKIIEKKQPVAFWCNPISGHNTLYWYLQNLGQGPELLIRYENEEAVDDSQLPKDRFSAERLKGVDSTLKIQPAELGDSAVYLCASSFLLRQSYNEQFFGPGTRLTVL.

The chain employs TRBV19 and TRBJ2-7; no reliable D call. The CDR3 is made up of 11 amino acids. Trimming removed 8 bases at V and 4 bases at J, with 9 bases between. Per germline, CDR1 LNHDA and CDR2 SQIVND (reference sequence). CDR3 DNA: TGTGCCAGTGGTGGCGGATACGAGCAGTACTTC. This translates into CASGGGYEQYF.

The chain links TRBV6-5 to TRBJ2-2; TRBD2 matches at 8 bases. The V and J ends lost 1 base and 5 bases, in that order; junction bases with no gene match: 3. The CDR3 consists of 15 residues. Looked up from germline, CDR1 is MNHEY and CDR2 is SVGAGI. CDR3 in amino acids: CASSYWASGTGELFF. DNA for the CDR3: TGTGCCAGCAGTTACTGGGCTAGCGGGACCGGGGAGCTGTTTTTT.

The rearrangement uses TRBV7-9 and TRBJ2-7, with 9 bases fitting TRBD2. This CDR3 contains 15 residues. Germline loops: CDR1 SEHNR, CDR2 FQNEAQ (reference sequence). The J segment lost 5 bases and the V segment lost 1 base, leaving 6 bases of the junction unmatched. In DNA form, the CDR3 reads TGTGCCAGCAGCTTAGGGCTAGCGGGAAATGACGAGCAGTACTTC. Protein: CASSLGLAGNDEQYF. Supplemented by reference TRBV7-9 and TRBJ2-7, the full variable domain reads DTGVSQNPRHKITKRGQNVTFRCDPISEHNRLYWYRQTLGQGPEFLTYFQNEAQLEKSRLLSDRFSAERPKGSFSTLEIQRTEQGDSAMYLCASSLGLAGNDEQYFGPGTRLTVT.

The chain is built from TRBV13 and TRBJ2-5; 9 nucleotides match TRBD2. With 5 bases clipped from V and 0 bases from J, the junction kept 7 bases outside the gene matches. Germline V gene sequence: CDR1 PRHDT, CDR2 FYEKMQ (reference sequence). The CDR3 contains 16 residues. The DNA of the CDR3 is TGTGCCAGCAGCCTAAGGACTAGCGTAAACCAAGAGACCCAGTACTTC. It translates to CASSLRTSVNQETQYF.

The rearrangement uses TRBV4-1 and TRBJ2-1; 7 nucleotides align to TRBD2. The V segment lost 0 bases and the J segment 4 bases; nucleotides outside the gene matches: 3. Looked up from germline, CDR1 is MGHRA and CDR2 is YSYEKL. CDR3 size: 15 residues. The CDR3 loop reads CASSQDWREYNEQFF. The DNA for the CDR3 is TGCGCCAGCAGCCAAGATTGGCGGGAGTACAATGAGCAGTTCTTC.

The chain employs TRBV4-1 and TRBJ2-4; 8 nucleotides line up with TRBD2. CDR1 and CDR2 from the germline V gene are MGHRA and YSYEKL. There are 17 residues in the CDR3. V lost 3 bases, J lost 0 bases, and 7 bases stayed unmatched. CDR3 DNA sequence: TGCGCCAGCAGCCACCCTCTAGCGGGCCAAGCCAAAAACATTCAGTACTTC. This translates into CASSHPLAGQAKNIQYF.

V usage is TRBV7-2 and J usage is TRBJ1-1; 7 bases are shared with TRBD1. J was trimmed by 1 base and V by 5 bases; bases with no gene match: 4. Germline CDR1 is SGHTA and CDR2 is FQGNSA. The CDR3 spans 14 residues. In nucleotides, the CDR3 is TGTGCCAGCAGCCGACAGGGAACGAACACTGAAGCTTTCTTT. This gives the protein CASSRQGTNTEAFF.